The rows below give T cell receptor beta chains drawn from one sample of a study of blood T cell repertoires in COVID-19. Here immunoSEQ multiplex PCR was the method, and the copy in TCRdb shows in-frame clones only, minus some. Found here are about 82,000 clones, about four fifths of them singletons; the top ten hold approximately 17%. The sequencing input was peripheral blood. The receptors originated from a woman aged 55-75 years with acute or convalescent COVID-19. The CDR3 runs from the conserved cysteine through the conserved F or W. The D gene is left open where the match is weak. Only some rows state a clone size, as once, few, many or a class for expanded clones.

D gene	J gene	V gene	clone size	CDR3 protein	CDR3 DNA
-	TRBJ2-7	TRBV7-2	once	CASSLVQYYEQYF	TGTGCCAGCAGCTTAGTGCAGTACTACGAGCAGTACTTC
TRBD1	TRBJ1-2	TRBV6-1	few	CASSDETGRYGYTF	TGTGCCAGCAGTGACGAGACAGGGCGCTATGGCTACACCTTC
-	TRBJ1-2	TRBV4-2	-	CASSQDGGVNYGYTF	TGTGCCAGCAGCCAAGATGGGGGCGTTAACTATGGCTACACCTTC
-	TRBJ1-2	TRBV7-9	-	CASMPAQGRYTF	TGTGCCAGCATGCCCGCCCAGGGGCGCTACACCTTC
-	TRBJ1-6	TRBV2	-	CASSVVGYNSPLHF	TGTGCCAGCAGTGTCGTCGGGTATAATTCACCCCTCCACTTT
-	TRBJ2-7	TRBV12-3/TRBV12-4	-	CASSLVQGYEQYF	TGTGCCAGCAGTTTAGTACAGGGCTACGAGCAGTACTTC
-	TRBJ1-2	TRBV5-1	-	CASSSGLGNYGYTF	TGCGCCAGCAGCTCGGGACTCGGGAACTATGGCTACACCTTC
TRBD1	TRBJ1-1	TRBV6-2/TRBV6-3	few	CASSYRTGGNWDTEAFF	TGTGCCAGCAGTTACCGGACAGGGGGCAATTGGGACACTGAAGCTTTCTTT
TRBD2	TRBJ2-3	TRBV12-3/TRBV12-4	once	CANSGGTDTQYF	TGTGCCAATAGCGGGGGTACGGATACGCAGTATTTT
-	TRBJ1-2	TRBV12-3/TRBV12-4	-	CASSLFEGDGYTF	TGTGCCAGCAGTTTATTCGAGGGGGATGGCTACACCTTC
-	TRBJ1-2	TRBV6-2/TRBV6-3	-	CASSYYGGDGYTF	TGTGCCAGCAGTTACTACGGAGGTGATGGCTACACCTTC
TRBD1	TRBJ1-6	TRBV19	once	CASSLRTGENSPLHF	TGTGCCAGTAGTCTTAGGACAGGGGAAAATTCACCCCTCCACTTT
-	TRBJ2-7	TRBV7-9	-	CASSLGRVPYEQYF	TGTGCCAGCAGCTTAGGGCGGGTTCCCTACGAGCAGTACTTC
TRBD1	TRBJ1-1	TRBV12-3/TRBV12-4	-	CASSWRTGGFAFF	TGTGCCAGCAGTTGGCGGACAGGGGGTTTTGCTTTCTTT
TRBD2	TRBJ2-1	TRBV4-2	-	CASSQGGTGGSSYNEQFF	TGTGCCAGCAGCCAAGGTGGAACGGGGGGGAGCTCCTACAATGAGCAGTTCTTC
TRBD1	TRBJ2-7	TRBV6-1	-	CASSAAQGDYWYF	TGTGCCAGCAGTGCAGCACAGGGGGATTACTGGTACTTC
TRBD2	TRBJ2-7	TRBV7-9	-	CASSFNGLAGSEQYF	TGTGCCAGCAGCTTTAACGGACTAGCGGGGAGCGAGCAGTACTTC
-	TRBJ1-2	TRBV12-3/TRBV12-4	once	CASSLAEAYF	TGTGCCAGCAGTTTAGCGGAGGCCTACTTC
TRBD1	TRBJ2-2	TRBV4-2	few	CASSQDMDRGTGELFF	TGTGCCAGCAGCCAAGATATGGACAGGGGCACCGGGGAGCTGTTTTTT
TRBD1	TRBJ1-4	TRBV5-6	-	CASSTGQGATNEKLFF	TGTGCCAGCAGCACGGGACAGGGCGCAACTAATGAAAAACTGTTTTTT
-	TRBJ1-5	TRBV27	-	CASRRTGLLYQPQHF	TGTGCCAGCAGAAGAACAGGGTTGTTGTATCAGCCCCAGCATTTT
-	TRBJ1-5	TRBV7-2	-	CASTKIGEGNQPQHF	TGTGCCAGCACAAAAATTGGGGAGGGAAATCAGCCCCAGCATTTT
-	TRBJ2-7	TRBV6-6	-	CASSYSTGDTYEQYF	TGTGCCAGCAGTTACTCGACAGGAGACACCTACGAGCAGTACTTC
-	TRBJ1-5	TRBV24-1	-	CATSAAGQYSNQPQHF	TGTGCCACCAGTGCGGCAGGCCAATATAGCAATCAGCCCCAGCATTTT
TRBD2	TRBJ2-1	TRBV11-3	-	CASSHGLAGDGEQFF	TGTGCCAGCAGCCACGGACTAGCGGGAGATGGTGAGCAGTTCTTC
TRBD2	TRBJ2-1	TRBV5-1	-	CATTPTGGAGDNEQFF	TGCGCCACTACCCCCACCGGGGGGGCTGGAGACAATGAGCAGTTCTTC
TRBD1	TRBJ1-2	TRBV11-3	-	CASSEQGTGVYGYTF	TGTGCCAGCAGCGAACAAGGGACAGGGGTCTATGGCTACACCTTC
-	TRBJ1-1	TRBV28	-	CASSPRTEAFF	TGTGCCAGCAGTCCCAGGACAGAAGCTTTCTTT
-	TRBJ1-2	TRBV20-1	-	CSAIAEYGYTF	TGCAGTGCTATCGCTGAGTATGGCTACACCTTC
-	TRBJ2-7	TRBV10-3	-	CAISEQRPSVESYEQYF	TGTGCCATCAGTGAGCAAAGGCCCAGCGTAGAATCCTACGAGCAGTACTTC
-	TRBJ1-1	TRBV3-1/TRBV3-2	-	CASSLPSGGTEAFF	TGTGCCAGCAGCCTACCCTCGGGGGGCACTGAAGCTTTCTTT
-	TRBJ1-1	TRBV7-3	-	CASRPGHSIEAFF	TGTGCCAGCAGGCCGGGACACTCGATTGAAGCTTTCTTT
-	TRBJ2-7	TRBV12-3/TRBV12-4	-	CASSLGSYEQYF	TGTGCCAGCAGTTTAGGTAGCTACGAGCAGTACTTC
-	TRBJ2-7	TRBV5-1	-	CASSLGSSYSYEQYF	TGCGCCAGCAGCTTGGGGAGCTCCTATTCCTACGAGCAGTACTTC
-	TRBJ2-1	TRBV7-8	-	CASSLVARDNEQFF	TGTGCCAGCAGCTTAGTGGCTAGAGACAATGAGCAGTTCTTC
-	TRBJ2-5	TRBV7-9	-	CASSSSPADRSFSETQYF	TGTGCCAGCAGCTCGAGCCCCGCTGACAGGTCCTTCTCCGAGACCCAGTACTTC
-	TRBJ2-1	TRBV11-3	-	CASSQQYEQFF	TGTGCCAGCAGCCAACAATATGAGCAGTTCTTC